This is a list of T cell receptor beta chains from one sample in a study of blood T cell repertoires in COVID-19. Generated by immunoSEQ multiplex PCR, the TCRdb table keeps only in-frame clones and is missing some. This table holds 380,000 or so clones, 89% found once. Sequenced: peripheral blood. Receptors originate from a man aged 35 to 55 with acute or convalescent COVID-19. The CDR3 runs from the conserved cysteine through the conserved F or W. A D gene is named only where the DNA matches it firmly. Clone size, where shown, is once, few, many, or a class for clones that have expanded.

TRBJ2-4 . TRBV28 TRBD2 CASGLAGVIAKNIQYF TGTGCCAGTGGACTAGCGGGGGTGATAGCCAAAAACATTCAGTACTTC
TRBJ2-7 few TRBV19 . CASSRGPRGTTYEQYF TGTGCCAGTAGTAGGGGACCGCGGGGGACAACCTACGAGCAGTACTTC
TRBJ1-2 . TRBV7-9 TRBD1 CASSSPTGSYGYTF TGTGCCAGCAGCTCACCGACAGGGTCCTATGGCTACACCTTC
TRBJ2-3 . TRBV6-4 TRBD2 CASSDGGGAGDTQYF TGTGCCAGCAGTGACGGCGGGGGGGCGGGAGATACGCAGTATTTT
TRBJ2-7 . TRBV5-4 TRBD2 CASRLILAGGEQYF TGTGCCAGCAGACTGATATTAGCGGGGGGGGAGCAGTACTTC
TRBJ1-1 . TRBV29-1 . CSVATVMNTEAFF TGCAGCGTAGCGACAGTCATGAACACTGAAGCTTTCTTT
TRBJ1-1 once TRBV12-5 . CASGLELDTEAFF TGTGCTAGTGGTTTGGAACTGGACACTGAAGCTTTCTTT
TRBJ2-1 . TRBV29-1 TRBD1 CSIGTGLKVEQFF TGCAGCATTGGGACAGGGCTCAAGGTTGAGCAGTTCTTC
TRBJ1-1 few TRBV6-4 . CASRRSRGNTEAFF TGTGCCAGCAGGCGGAGCAGGGGGAACACTGAAGCTTTCTTT
TRBJ2-7 . TRBV19 . CASSYGNLVSEQYF TGTGCCAGTAGTTACGGGAACTTAGTAAGCGAGCAGTACTTC
TRBJ1-2 once TRBV11-2 . CASSFNRDNYGYTF TGTGCCAGCAGCTTCAACAGGGATAACTATGGCTACACCTTC
TRBJ2-3 . TRBV4-1 TRBD2 CASSQDRAGGMPDTQYF TGCGCCAGCAGCCAAGATCGGGCGGGGGGGATGCCAGATACGCAGTATTTT
TRBJ2-1 . TRBV5-4 TRBD2 CASSLGTRPRNEQFF TGTGCCAGCAGCTTAGGGACTAGGCCTCGCAATGAGCAGTTCTTC
TRBJ2-1 few TRBV12-5 . CASGPSGGHEQFF TGTGCTAGTGGCCCCTCGGGGGGCCATGAGCAGTTCTTC
TRBJ1-1 . TRBV27 . CASSFYPNPGTEAFF TGTGCCAGCAGTTTCTACCCCAACCCGGGGACTGAAGCTTTCTTT
TRBJ1-1 . TRBV12-3/TRBV12-4 TRBD1 CASSRGQGLEAFF TGTGCCAGCAGCAGAGGACAGGGCCTTGAAGCTTTCTTT
TRBJ2-1 . TRBV18 TRBD2 CASSPGTTYNEQFF TGTGCCAGCTCACCCGGGACTACCTACAATGAGCAGTTCTTC
TRBJ1-2 . TRBV27 . CASSLVPFRDYGYTF TGTGCCAGCAGTTTAGTTCCCTTTCGGGACTATGGCTACACCTTC
TRBJ2-3 . TRBV5-1 . CASTDYADTQYF TGCGCCAGCACGGACTACGCAGATACGCAGTATTTT
TRBJ1-6 . TRBV27 TRBD1 CASSLSGQGLSPLHF TGTGCCAGCAGTTTATCGGGACAGGGTCTATCACCCCTCCACTTT
TRBJ1-5 . TRBV19 . CASSFAWRQVRNSNQPQHF TGTGCCAGTAGTTTCGCCTGGAGGCAGGTGAGAAATAGCAATCAGCCCCAGCATTTT
TRBJ2-2 . TRBV12-2 . CASRPRRQNTGELFF TGTGCAAGTCGCCCTAGGCGCCAGAACACCGGGGAGCTGTTTTTT
TRBJ1-1 . TRBV7-3 . CASSSGASTEAFF TGTGCCAGCAGCTCTGGGGCGAGCACTGAAGCTTTCTTT
TRBJ1-1 . TRBV28 TRBD1 CASSLIQDRVAFF TGTGCCAGCAGTTTGATCCAAGACAGGGTAGCTTTCTTT
TRBJ2-1 . TRBV27 TRBD2 CASSLSTTSGSANEQFF TGTGCCAGCAGTTTATCCACTACTAGCGGGTCTGCCAATGAGCAGTTCTTC
TRBJ2-2 . TRBV16 TRBD2 CASSPQTSTSGTNTGELFF TGTGCCAGCAGCCCCCAAACGTCAACTAGCGGGACCAACACCGGGGAGCTGTTTTTT
TRBJ1-5 . TRBV27 TRBD1 CASSPDRGQQPQHF TGTGCCAGCAGCCCCGACAGGGGGCAACAGCCCCAGCATTTT
TRBJ1-2 . TRBV6-5 TRBD1 CASSRTGPYGYTF TGTGCCAGCAGTAGGACAGGTCCCTATGGCTACACCTTC
TRBJ1-2 . TRBV30 TRBD1 CAWSVGRGTDYGYTF TGTGCCTGGAGTGTGGGCAGGGGGACGGACTATGGCTACACCTTC
TRBJ2-3 once TRBV5-4 TRBD2 CASSTSGSTDTQYF TGTGCCAGCAGCACTAGCGGTTCCACAGATACGCAGTATTTT
TRBJ1-2 . TRBV10-3 TRBD1 CAITSPGQVYGYTF TGTGCCATCACCTCTCCGGGACAGGTATATGGCTACACCTTC
TRBJ2-2 . TRBV4-3 . CASSQEGGARYLNTGELFF TGCGCCAGCAGCCAAGAGGGGGGGGCACGTTATTTGAACACCGGGGAGCTGTTTTTT
TRBJ1-2 . TRBV5-8 TRBD1 CASSSPGQGARGGYTF TGTGCCAGCAGCTCACCGGGACAGGGGGCAAGAGGAGGCTACACCTTC
TRBJ2-7 . TRBV5-1 . CASSLGVTLIYEQYF TGCGCCAGCAGCCTGGGAGTAACCCTAATCTACGAGCAGTACTTC
TRBJ2-3 . TRBV5-1 TRBD1 CASSLFPGQGATDTQYF TGCGCCAGCAGCTTGTTTCCGGGACAGGGGGCGACAGATACGCAGTATTTT
TRBJ2-7 . TRBV6-6 . CASSYPSEISDEQYF TGTGCCAGCAGTTACCCGAGCGAGATTTCCGACGAGCAGTACTTC
TRBJ1-6 . TRBV18 . CASTTDSSYNSPLHF TGTGCCAGCACCACCGACAGCTCCTATAATTCACCCCTCCACTTT
TRBJ1-1 . TRBV29-1 TRBD1 CSVGSTGTGSWEAFF TGCAGCGTGGGTTCAACCGGGACAGGGTCCTGGGAAGCTTTCTTT
TRBJ1-1 . TRBV27 . CASSAWQGTNTEAFF TGTGCCAGCAGTGCTTGGCAGGGAACCAACACTGAAGCTTTCTTT
TRBJ1-1 . TRBV3-1/TRBV3-2 TRBD1 CASSYAPGTGVTEAFF TGTGCCAGCAGCTATGCCCCCGGGACAGGGGTTACTGAAGCTTTCTTT
TRBJ2-7 . TRBV19 . CASSTSPGHEQYF TGTGCCAGTAGTACTTCACCTGGCCACGAGCAGTACTTC
TRBJ1-1 . TRBV5-6 TRBD1 CASRPGQGMNTEAFF TGTGCCAGCAGACCGGGACAGGGCATGAACACTGAAGCTTTCTTT
TRBJ1-1 . TRBV28 . CASSFINTEAFF TGTGCCAGCAGTTTTATCAACACTGAAGCTTTCTTT
TRBJ2-5 . TRBV19 . CASSELRQGVETQYF TGTGCCAGTAGCGAACTTCGGCAGGGTGTGGAGACCCAGTACTTC
TRBJ1-6 . TRBV19 TRBD1 CASRGQGVISPLHF TGTGCCAGTAGAGGACAGGGGGTAATTTCACCCCTCCACTTT
TRBJ2-7 . TRBV7-9 . CASSLDESGWTYEQYF TGTGCCAGCAGCTTAGATGAATCAGGGTGGACCTACGAGCAGTACTTC